The subject of this entry is one TCR beta chain. Its specificity is not known. Researchers took blood at baseline, on cycle 4 day 1, and on cycle 7 day 1. The sample is drawn from a study of OX40 agonist ivuxolimab in advanced cancers. Across the study: Treatment of patients was with ivuxolimab, an agonistic anti-OX40 (CD134) antibody.

Study-level results: Doses of 0.1 to 3.0 mg/kg were accompanied by clonal expansion of CD4+ and CD8+ blood T cells by week 6. The study found that CD8+ T cells averaged more expanded clones than CD4+.

Profiling relied on immunoSEQ multiplex PCR, and the TCRdb table lists in-frame clones only, not all of them. The sample comprises around 23,000 clones, around 77% of which are singletons, and approximately 17% rests with the top ten. CDR3 size: 15 residues. The ends were cut back, 0 bases at V and 4 bases at J, with 10 bases in the middle. Germline loops: CDR1 MNHEY, CDR2 SMNVEV (reference sequence). This sequence was found in an adult with an advanced solid tumor such as melanoma, head and neck, liver or kidney cancer. This chain connects TRBV27 to TRBJ1-5; D may be TRBD1 (6 bases). Source: CD4+ or CD8+ T cells sorted from blood, taken in a trial of the OX40 agonist ivuxolimab. The CDR3 loop is CASSLSGTPNQPQHF. CDR3 sequence (DNA): TGTGCCAGCAGTTTATCGGGGACACCTAATCAGCCCCAGCATTTT.